This TCR beta chain is drawn from a study of post-analysis software for immune sequencing data. Study background: Progressive-relapsing, secondary progressive and relapsing-remitting multiple sclerosis were among the disease courses included. Overall study findings and caveats: Those with multiple sclerosis, the patient group, showed significantly lower normalized Chao1 diversity than controls. F measure clustering grouped samples strongly by preparation batch. Comparison of patients with controls showed roughly five TRBV segments more frequent in patients, TRBV5-6, TRBV5-1 and TRBV20-1 among them.

The CDR3 runs 14 residues. Germline CDR1 is DFQATT and CDR2 is SNEGSKA (reference sequence). Unique molecular identifiers tagged the TCR beta cDNA libraries. Each CDR3 protein gets one entry after TCRdb re-called the PCR reads with MiXCR. The data contain about 460,000 distinct CDR3 sequences, roughly 45% of them seen just once; the ten biggest clones take up around 10%. Only a few counts were recorded for this clonotype. Its antigen remains unknown. The V gene is TRBV20-1, the J gene TRBJ2-4; TRBD1 matches 11 bases. TRBJ2-7 matches the DNA end more closely, so the J call is doubtful. This clonotype was sampled from a girl aged 5 to 17 with multiple sclerosis. Sequencing used blood. CDR3 DNA sequence: TGCAGTGTCCTTCGAGGGGACAGGGGGTACGAGCAGTACTTC. Translated, it gives CSVLRGDRGYEQYF.